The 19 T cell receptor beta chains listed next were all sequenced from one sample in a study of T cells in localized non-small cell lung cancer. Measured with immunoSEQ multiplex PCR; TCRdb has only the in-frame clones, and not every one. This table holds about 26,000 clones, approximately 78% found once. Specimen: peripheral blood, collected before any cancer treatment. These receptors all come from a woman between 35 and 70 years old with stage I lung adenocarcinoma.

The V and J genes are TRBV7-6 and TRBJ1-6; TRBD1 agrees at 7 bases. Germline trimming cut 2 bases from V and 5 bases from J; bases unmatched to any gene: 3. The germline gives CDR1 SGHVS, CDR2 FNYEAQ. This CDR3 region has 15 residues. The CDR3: CASSLMGQNNSPLHF. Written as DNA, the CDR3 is TGTGCCAGCAGCTTAATGGGACAGAATAATTCACCCCTCCACTTT.

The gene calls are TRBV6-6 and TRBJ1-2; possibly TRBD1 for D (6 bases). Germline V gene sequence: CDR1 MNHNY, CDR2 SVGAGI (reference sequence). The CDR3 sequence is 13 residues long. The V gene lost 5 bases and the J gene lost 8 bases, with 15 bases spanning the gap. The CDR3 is CASSHSGGEGYTF. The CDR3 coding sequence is TGTGCCAGCAGTCACAGTGGGGGCGAAGGCTACACCTTC.

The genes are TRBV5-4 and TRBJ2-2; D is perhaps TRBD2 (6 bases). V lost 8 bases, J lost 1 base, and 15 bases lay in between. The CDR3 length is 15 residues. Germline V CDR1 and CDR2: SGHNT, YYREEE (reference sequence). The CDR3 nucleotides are TGTGCCAGTCCAGCGGAGGGGAGGAACACCGGGGAGCTGTTTTTT. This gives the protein CASPAEGRNTGELFF.

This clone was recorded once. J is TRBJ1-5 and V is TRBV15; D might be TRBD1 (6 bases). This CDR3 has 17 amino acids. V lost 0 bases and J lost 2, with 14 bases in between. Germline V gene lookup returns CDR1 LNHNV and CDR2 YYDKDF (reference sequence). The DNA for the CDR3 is TGTGCCACCAGCAGAGATCGGGGCAGGGGAGGCAATCAGCCCCAGCATTTT. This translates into CATSRDRGRGGNQPQHF.

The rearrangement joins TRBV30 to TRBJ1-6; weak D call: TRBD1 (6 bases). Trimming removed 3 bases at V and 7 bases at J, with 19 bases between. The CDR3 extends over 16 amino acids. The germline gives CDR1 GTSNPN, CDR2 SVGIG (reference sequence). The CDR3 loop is CAWSHPGGRPNSPLHF. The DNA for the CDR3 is TGTGCCTGGAGCCATCCTGGGGGCAGGCCCAATTCACCCCTCCACTTT.

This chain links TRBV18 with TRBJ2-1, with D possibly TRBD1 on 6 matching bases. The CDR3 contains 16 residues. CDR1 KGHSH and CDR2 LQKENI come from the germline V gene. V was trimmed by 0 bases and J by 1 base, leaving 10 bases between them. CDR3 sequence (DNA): TGTGCCAGCTCACCACCCTGGACAGAGTCCTACAATGAGCAGTTCTTC. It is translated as CASSPPWTESYNEQFF.

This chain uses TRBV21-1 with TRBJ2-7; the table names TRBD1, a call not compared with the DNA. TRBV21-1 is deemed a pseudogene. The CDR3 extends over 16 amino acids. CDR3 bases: TGTGCCAGCAGCAAAACGGCGACAGGGAACACCTACGAGCAGTACTTC. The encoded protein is CASSKTATGNTYEQYF.

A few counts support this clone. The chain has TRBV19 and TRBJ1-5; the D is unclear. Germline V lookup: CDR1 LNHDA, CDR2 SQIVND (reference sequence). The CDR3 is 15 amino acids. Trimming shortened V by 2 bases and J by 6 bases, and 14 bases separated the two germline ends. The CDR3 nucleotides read TGTGCCAGTAGTATAAACGGGGAGTTGGGTCAGCCCCAGCATTTT. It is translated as CASSINGELGQPQHF. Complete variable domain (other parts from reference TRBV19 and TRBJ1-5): DGGITQSPKYLFRKEGQNVTLSCEQNLNHDAMYWYRQDPGQGLRLIYYSQIVNDFQKGDIAEGYSVSREKKESFPLTVTSAQKNPTAFYLCASSINGELGQPQHFGDGTRLSIL.

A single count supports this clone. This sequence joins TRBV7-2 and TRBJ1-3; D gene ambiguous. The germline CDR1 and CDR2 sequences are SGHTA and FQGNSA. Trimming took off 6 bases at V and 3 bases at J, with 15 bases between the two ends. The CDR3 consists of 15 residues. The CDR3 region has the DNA TGTGCCAGCAGTCTCGACCAGTTGGGTGGAAACACCATATATTTT. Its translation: CASSLDQLGGNTIYF.

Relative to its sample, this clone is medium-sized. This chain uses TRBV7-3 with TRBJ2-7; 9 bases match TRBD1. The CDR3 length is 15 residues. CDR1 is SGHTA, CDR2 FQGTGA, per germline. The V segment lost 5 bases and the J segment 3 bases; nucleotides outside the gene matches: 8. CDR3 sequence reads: CASSVDRGTNYEQYF. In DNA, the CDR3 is TGTGCCAGCAGCGTAGACAGGGGGACCAACTACGAGCAGTACTTC.

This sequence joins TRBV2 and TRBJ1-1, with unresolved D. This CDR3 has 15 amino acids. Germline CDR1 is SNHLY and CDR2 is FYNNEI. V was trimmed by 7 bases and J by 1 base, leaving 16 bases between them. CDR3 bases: TGTGCCAGCACCGAAGAGGAGGGTTCGAACACTGAAGCTTTCTTT. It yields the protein CASTEEEGSNTEAFF.

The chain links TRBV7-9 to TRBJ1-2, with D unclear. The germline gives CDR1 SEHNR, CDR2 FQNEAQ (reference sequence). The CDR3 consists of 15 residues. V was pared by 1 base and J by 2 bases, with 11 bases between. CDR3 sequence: CASSLDTRTNYGYTF. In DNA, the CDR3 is TGTGCCAGCAGCTTAGATACGCGAACAAACTATGGCTACACCTTC.

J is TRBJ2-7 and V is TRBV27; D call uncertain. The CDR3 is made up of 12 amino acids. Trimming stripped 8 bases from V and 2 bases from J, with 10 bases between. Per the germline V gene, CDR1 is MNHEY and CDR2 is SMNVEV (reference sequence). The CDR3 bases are TGTGCCAGCGGGATCCCCCCCTACGAGCAGTACTTC. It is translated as CASGIPPYEQYF.

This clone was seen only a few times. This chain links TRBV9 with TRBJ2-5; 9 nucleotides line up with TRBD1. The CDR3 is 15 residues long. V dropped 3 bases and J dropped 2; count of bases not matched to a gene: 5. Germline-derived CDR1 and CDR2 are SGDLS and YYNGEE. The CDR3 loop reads CASSARTGAQETQYF. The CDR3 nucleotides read TGTGCCAGCAGCGCGAGGACAGGGGCGCAAGAGACCCAGTACTTC.

CDR3 in DNA: TGTGCCAGTAGTTGGGCACCTCGGAATAAAGCTTTCTTT. This encodes CASSWAPRNKAFF. The V and J genes are TRBV19 and TRBJ1-1; D gene unclear. V lost 5 bases and J lost 9, with 16 bases in between. Germline values: CDR1 LNHDA, CDR2 SQIVND (reference sequence). This CDR3 is 13 amino acids long.

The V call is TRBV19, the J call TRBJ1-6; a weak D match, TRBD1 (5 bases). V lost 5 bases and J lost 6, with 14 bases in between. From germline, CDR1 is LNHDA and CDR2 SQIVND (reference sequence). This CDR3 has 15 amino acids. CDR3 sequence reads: CASSFIGGPNSPLHF. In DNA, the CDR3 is TGTGCCAGTAGTTTCATTGGGGGTCCTAATTCACCCCTCCACTTT. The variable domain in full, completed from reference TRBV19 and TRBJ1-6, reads DGGITQSPKYLFRKEGQNVTLSCEQNLNHDAMYWYRQDPGQGLRLIYYSQIVNDFQKGDIAEGYSVSREKKESFPLTVTSAQKNPTAFYLCASSFIGGPNSPLHFGNGTRLTVT.

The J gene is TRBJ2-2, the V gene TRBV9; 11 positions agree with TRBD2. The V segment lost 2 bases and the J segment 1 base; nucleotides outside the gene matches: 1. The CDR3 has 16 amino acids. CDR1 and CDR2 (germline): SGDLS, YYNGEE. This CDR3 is CASSVSGGGNTGELFF. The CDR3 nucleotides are TGTGCCAGCAGCGTTAGCGGGGGGGGGAACACCGGGGAGCTGTTTTTT. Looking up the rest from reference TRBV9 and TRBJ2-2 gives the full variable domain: DSGVTQTPKHLITATGQRVTLRCSPRSGDLSVYWYQQSLDQGLQFLIQYYNGEERAKGNILERFSAQQFPDLHSELNLSSLELGDSALYFCASSVSGGGNTGELFFGEGSRLTVL.

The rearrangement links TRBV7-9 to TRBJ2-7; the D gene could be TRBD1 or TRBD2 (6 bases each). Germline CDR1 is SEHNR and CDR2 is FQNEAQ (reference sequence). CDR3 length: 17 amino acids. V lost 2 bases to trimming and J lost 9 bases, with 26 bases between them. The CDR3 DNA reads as TGTGCCAGCAGCTTATCTGCCGGTGGGGGGCCCGAGAGGGGGCAGTACTTC. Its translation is CASSLSAGGGPERGQYF. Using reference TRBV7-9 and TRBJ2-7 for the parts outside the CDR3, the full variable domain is DTGVSQNPRHKITKRGQNVTFRCDPISEHNRLYWYRQTLGQGPEFLTYFQNEAQLEKSRLLSDRFSAERPKGSFSTLEIQRTEQGDSAMYLCASSLSAGGGPERGQYFGPGTRLTVT.

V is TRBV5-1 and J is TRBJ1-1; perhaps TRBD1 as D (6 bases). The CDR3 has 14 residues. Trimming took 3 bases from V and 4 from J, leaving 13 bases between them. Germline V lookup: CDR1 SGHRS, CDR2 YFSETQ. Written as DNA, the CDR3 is TGCGCCAGCAGCTGGGGGGGCGAGGGCACTGAAGCTTTCTTT. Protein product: CASSWGGEGTEAFF. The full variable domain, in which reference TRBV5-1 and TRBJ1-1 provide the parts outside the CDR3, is KAGVTQTPRYLIKTRGQQVTLSCSPISGHRSVSWYQQTPGQGLQFLFEYFSETQRNKGNFPGRFSGRQFSNSRSEMNVSTLELGDSALYLCASSWGGEGTEAFFGQGTRLTVV.